These T cell receptor beta chains were read from a single sample in a study of blood T cell repertoires in COVID-19. Using immunoSEQ multiplex PCR, the repertoire was profiled, and TCRdb retains in-frame clones only, with some absent. The sample has under 90,000 clones, 65% to 90% seen once. Sequencing was done on a sample of peripheral blood. Receptors originate from a man older than 75 with acute or convalescent COVID-19. Both conserved end residues are trimmed from each CDR3. The order of the fields is V gene, J gene, CDR3 protein.

TRBV4-3,TRBJ1-2,ASSQGQGYITNYGYT
TRBV5-1,TRBJ1-1,ASSLDTGFTEAF
TRBV18,TRBJ2-2,ASSSRAVTGELF
TRBV18,TRBJ2-7,ASSQTVSYEQY
TRBV7-8,TRBJ2-7,ASSLSRVAYEQY
TRBV19,TRBJ1-5,ASSSTGGNQPQH
TRBV2,TRBJ1-5,ACCDGGVQPQH
TRBV19,TRBJ2-7,ASSSGHRSYEQY
TRBV7-2,TRBJ1-3,ASSLALHRGPGNTIY
TRBV5-1,TRBJ1-6,ASSLAGTERSPLH
TRBV5-1,TRBJ2-3,ASSPNLAGVPDTQY
TRBV3-1/TRBV3-2,TRBJ2-7,ASSQDWTGEQY
TRBV18,TRBJ2-5,ASSQTSGAQETQY
TRBV30,TRBJ1-1,AWRVSPGQLNTEAF
TRBV2,TRBJ2-5,ASRSRAVPLTQY
TRBV19,TRBJ2-3,ASSMDRAYADTQY
TRBV7-8,TRBJ1-4,ASSTQGTTTRPNEKLF
TRBV28,TRBJ2-7,ASSPPGETSYEQY
TRBV5-4,TRBJ1-1,ASSSGLTNTEAF
TRBV19,TRBJ2-6,ASRDPGAGANVLT
TRBV28,TRBJ2-3,ASTGQGAGGTDTQY
TRBV7-2,TRBJ2-1,ASSLAGQVGNEQF
TRBV7-9,TRBJ2-2,ASSQQGWAGELF
TRBV2,TRBJ1-6,ASTGQFNSPLH
TRBV3-1/TRBV3-2,TRBJ2-3,ASSQESGVDTQY
TRBV6-2/TRBV6-3,TRBJ1-5,ASSQRSRPSNQPQH
TRBV11-2,TRBJ1-1,ASSKSENTEAF
TRBV30,TRBJ2-1,AWNRERPFGQF
TRBV4-1,TRBJ2-5,ASRQTGQGQETQY
TRBV5-1,TRBJ2-3,ASSLDRVKDTQY
TRBV2,TRBJ1-4,ASSDRGGGKLF
TRBV27,TRBJ2-2,ASSLALAGAPGELF
TRBV4-2,TRBJ2-5,ASADRGARETQY
TRBV28,TRBJ2-4,ASRLGQGGITKNIQY
TRBV2,TRBJ2-5,ASSLRGGTLETQY
TRBV6-5,TRBJ1-2,ASSYSAGYNYGYT
TRBV29-1,TRBJ2-6,SARGQGASGANVLT
TRBV6-2/TRBV6-3,TRBJ2-1,ASSYPGMGYNEQF
TRBV9,TRBJ2-2,ASSPSEGAGGELF
TRBV30,TRBJ1-2,AWSPGTGFISYGYT
TRBV5-1,TRBJ1-5,ASRSGVGNQPQH
TRBV7-2,TRBJ1-4,ASSSGQPEKLF
TRBV13,TRBJ2-1,ASSAAGGREQF
TRBV2,TRBJ1-6,ASNGGPNSPLH
TRBV6-5,TRBJ1-5,ASRPRQGYQPQH
TRBV7-2,TRBJ1-1,ASSFSGRSEAF
TRBV10-3,TRBJ1-5,AISEAAIGGSNQPQH
TRBV5-4,TRBJ2-1,ASSPGLAGGGNEQF
TRBV5-1,TRBJ2-1,ASSLESRGANEQF
TRBV7-9,TRBJ2-5,ASSFSGLNQETQY
TRBV18,TRBJ2-1,ASSPRQAVNNEQF
TRBV7-7,TRBJ2-1,ASSLSRQGNEQF
TRBV7-9,TRBJ2-4,ASPTGKAKNIQY
TRBV4-3,TRBJ2-7,ASSQENLIVYEQY
TRBV29-1,TRBJ2-5,SVIQGAGETQY